This T cell receptor (beta chain) was recovered during a study of human CD8 memory T cell subsets. A UMI-labeled 5' RACE approach was the method that produced the TCR beta libraries. TCRdb re-called the 5' RACE reads and gives one entry per CDR3 protein, without DNA. In all, the sample yields approximately 7,000 distinct CDR3 sequences. TSTEM, the stem-like memory CD8+ T cells, were CCR7+ PD-1- TIGIT-. Negative magnetic separation enriched total CD8+ T cells. Germline CDR1 is MDHEN and CDR2 is SYDVKM. This CDR3 has 15 residues. This clonotype was obtained from a human donor in good health. The chain uses TRBV28 and TRBJ1-4. The sequenced sample consisted of CD8+ stem-like memory T cells (TSCM and TCM) sorted from PBMCs. Sample subset: stem-like memory CD8 T cells (TSTEM), CCR7+ PD-1- TIGIT-. The CDR3 region is CASSFLAGLNEKLFF.